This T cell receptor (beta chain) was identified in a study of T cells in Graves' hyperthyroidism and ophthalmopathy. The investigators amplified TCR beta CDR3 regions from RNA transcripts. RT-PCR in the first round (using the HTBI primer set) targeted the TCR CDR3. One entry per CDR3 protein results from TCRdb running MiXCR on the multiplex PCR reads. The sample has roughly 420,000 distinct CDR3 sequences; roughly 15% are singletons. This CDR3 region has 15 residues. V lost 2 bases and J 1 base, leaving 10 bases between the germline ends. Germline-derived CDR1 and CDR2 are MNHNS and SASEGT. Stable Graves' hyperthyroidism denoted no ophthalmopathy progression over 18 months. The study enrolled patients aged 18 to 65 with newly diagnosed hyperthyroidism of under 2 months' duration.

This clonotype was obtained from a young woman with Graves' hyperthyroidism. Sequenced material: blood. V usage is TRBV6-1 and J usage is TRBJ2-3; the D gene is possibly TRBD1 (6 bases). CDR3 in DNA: TGTGCCAGCAGTGAACGGACAGTAGGCACAGATACGCAGTATTTT. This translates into CASSERTVGTDTQYF.